Below are 28 T cell receptor beta chains sequenced from a single sample in a study of T cells after yellow fever vaccination. In TCRdb, the 5' RACE reads were re-called with MiXCR into one record per CDR3 protein. This sample yields 110,000 to 150,000 distinct CDR3 sequences, of which about 6.2% are seen a single time; 0.55% to 0.7% belongs to the top ten. The sequences come from CD4+ T cells sorted from PBMCs, collected 10 days after the yellow fever booster vaccination. These receptor sequences come from a man aged 25-45 years who received the YFV17D yellow fever vaccine.

This clonotype was observed many times. The V and J genes are TRBV6-5 and TRBJ2-2, with 7 positions matching TRBD2. From germline, CDR1 is MNHEY and CDR2 SVGAGI. The CDR3 contains 15 residues. Trimming at V came to 7 bases and at J to 1 base, leaving 6 bases not matched to a gene. CDR3 loop: CASKGGRVNTGELFF. The CDR3 region has the DNA TGTGCCAGCAAAGGCGGGAGAGTGAACACCGGGGAGCTGTTTTTT.

In its sample, this clonotype was seen many times. V and J are TRBV12-3 or TRBV12-4 and TRBJ2-7; 7 bases fit TRBD2. V gave up 3 bases and J gave up 2 bases; unmatched junction bases: 4. The CDR3 extends over 14 amino acids. CDR3 loop: CASSFGGGPYEQYF. The CDR3 coding sequence is TGTGCCAGCAGTTTCGGCGGGGGACCCTACGAGCAGTACTTC.

V is TRBV4-3 and J is TRBJ2-1, with 10 bases aligning to TRBD2. The CDR3 consists of 17 residues. Germline V gives CDR1 LGHNA, CDR2 YSLEER. Trimming removed 0 bases from V and 8 bases from J; junction bases left unmatched: 10. CDR3 region: CASSQDRGLAWFYEQFF. The CDR3, as DNA: TGCGCCAGCAGCCAAGATAGGGGACTAGCGTGGTTTTATGAGCAGTTCTTC.

This clonotype was recorded many times. The chain employs TRBV29-1 and TRBJ1-1, with 7 bases matching TRBD1. CDR1 is SQVTM and CDR2 is ANQGSEA in the germline V gene. J was trimmed by 0 bases and V by 2 bases; bases with no gene match: 9. The CDR3 loop spans 16 amino acids. CDR3 bases: TGCAGCGTTGAAATGGGGGTTAGGGGGCTGAACACTGAAGCTTTCTTT. Translated, it gives CSVEMGVRGLNTEAFF. Full variable domain (rest looked up from reference TRBV29-1 and TRBJ1-1): SAVISQKPSRDICQRGTSLTIQCQVDSQVTMMFWYRQQPGQSLTLIATANQGSEATYESGFVIDKFPISRPNLTFSTLTVSNMSPEDSSIYLCSVEMGVRGLNTEAFFGQGTRLTVV.

The rearrangement joins TRBV7-8 to TRBJ1-1; possibly TRBD1 for D (5 bases). V was clipped by 4 bases and J by 3 bases, with 15 bases between them. The CDR3 is 15 residues long. Germline lookup yields CDR1 SGHVS and CDR2 FQNEAQ. This CDR3 reads CASSSRVTRDTEAFF. In DNA form, the CDR3 reads TGTGCCAGCAGCTCCAGGGTCACCCGTGACACTGAAGCTTTCTTT.

This clonotype showed up many times. The chain links TRBV6-2 or TRBV6-3 to TRBJ2-3; possibly TRBD2 for D (5 bases). This CDR3 has 17 residues. CDR1 and CDR2 (germline): MNHEY, SVGEGT. Between the trimmed V and J ends, which lost 0 bases and 2 bases, there was a span of 15 bases. The CDR3 nucleotides read TGTGCCAGCAGTTACTCGATTACGACTATCAACACAGATACGCAGTATTTT. This translates into CASSYSITTINTDTQYF.

Ten or more counts support this clonotype. The genes are TRBV29-1 and TRBJ2-2, with a weak D call TRBD2 (5 bases). CDR1 is SQVTM and CDR2 is ANQGSEA in the germline V gene. The CDR3 extends over 14 amino acids. V lost 4 bases and J lost 1, with 10 bases in between. CDR3 nucleotides: TGCAGCGTTGTTAGCGAGCTGAACACCGGGGAGCTGTTTTTT. This translates into CSVVSELNTGELFF.

This clonotype was seen repeatedly, ten times or more. The rearrangement joins TRBV5-1 to TRBJ2-3, with 12 bases matching TRBD2. The CDR3 length is 15 residues. CDR1 and CDR2 (germline): SGHRS, YFSETQ. With 4 bases clipped from V and 4 bases from J, the junction kept 4 bases outside the gene matches. CDR3 bases: TGCGCCAGCAGCCGGACTAGCGGGAACGCAGATACGCAGTATTTT. Translation gives CASSRTSGNADTQYF.

This clonotype was counted at least ten times. This chain joins TRBV20-1 and TRBJ2-1; 10 nucleotides agree with TRBD2. CDR1 is DFQATT, CDR2 SNEGSKA, per germline (reference sequence). CDR3 length: 15 residues. V lost 6 bases to trimming and J lost 4 bases; unmatched junction nucleotides: 9. The CDR3 region has the DNA TGCAGTGCCCTGGCTAGCGGGAGTCGGTACAATGAGCAGTTCTTC. Residues: CSALASGSRYNEQFF.

This clonotype occurred many times. The V gene is TRBV5-1, the J gene TRBJ2-5, with D tentatively TRBD1 or TRBD2 (5 bases each). In germline, CDR1 is SGHRS, CDR2 YFSETQ. There are 17 residues in the CDR3. Trimming removed 3 bases from V and 1 base from J, with 19 bases in between. Here the CDR3 reads CASSSLGGSEIQETQYF. The CDR3 coding sequence is TGCGCCAGCAGCTCGCTTGGGGGTAGCGAGATCCAAGAGACCCAGTACTTC.

This clonotype occurred many times. This sequence joins TRBV2 and TRBJ1-5; a possible D gene is TRBD1 (5 bases). This CDR3 has 14 residues. V gave up 8 bases and J gave up 0 bases, with 11 bases separating them. The germline gives CDR1 SNHLY, CDR2 FYNNEI. The CDR3: CASGAGHSNQPQHF. As DNA, the CDR3 is TGTGCCAGCGGGGCGGGTCATAGCAATCAGCCCCAGCATTTT.

The chain's CDR3 is CASRSYLGVRETQYF. For the CDR3, the DNA is TGCGCCAGCAGATCCTACCTAGGAGTCAGAGAGACCCAGTACTTC. J is TRBJ2-5 and V is TRBV5-1, with D uncertain. V shed 5 bases and J shed 4 bases, with 18 bases lying between them. This CDR3 has 15 residues. CDR1 is SGHRS and CDR2 is YFSETQ in the germline V gene.

This clonotype was seen at least ten times. DNA of the CDR3: TGCAGCGTTGAAGGGGGACGGACAGGGCTAACAGATACGCAGTATTTT. This encodes CSVEGGRTGLTDTQYF. J is TRBJ2-3 and V is TRBV29-1; 8 bases are a match to TRBD1. In germline, CDR1 is SQVTM, CDR2 ANQGSEA. This CDR3 has 16 amino acids. Losses at the gene ends were 1 base for V and 3 bases for J; bases not matched to a gene: 9.

This clonotype was detected many times. This chain links TRBV7-2 with TRBJ2-1; the match to TRBD2 covers 9 bases. CDR1 is SGHTA and CDR2 is FQGNSA in the germline V gene. The junction had 3 bases not matched to a gene; V was cut back by 3 bases and J by 6 bases. The CDR3 length is 14 residues. The DNA of the CDR3 is TGTGCCAGCAGCTTTGGGACTAGCTTCAATGAGCAGTTCTTC. Translation: CASSFGTSFNEQFF.

This clonotype was detected ten times or more. CDR3 DNA sequence: TGTGCCAGCAGCCAAGGGGGGACTAGCGTGAATGAGCAGTTCTTC. This sequence encodes CASSQGGTSVNEQFF. The chain recombines TRBV4-2 with TRBJ2-1; TRBD2 agrees at 10 bases. The CDR3 sequence is 15 residues long. V shed 1 base, J shed 7 bases, and the junction held 4 bases outside the gene matches. Germline assignment: CDR1 LGHNA and CDR2 YNFKEQ.

This clonotype was seen ten or more times. V and J are TRBV3-1 and TRBJ2-3, with 7 bases lining up with TRBD2. In germline, CDR1 is LGHDT, CDR2 YNNKEL (reference sequence). The CDR3 totals 16 residues. V lost 2 bases and J lost 2; bases outside the gene matches: 7. The CDR3 is CASSQSLAEYTDTQYF. Here the CDR3 DNA reads TGTGCCAGCAGCCAATCCCTAGCGGAATACACAGATACGCAGTATTTT.

This chain uses TRBV5-5 with TRBJ1-1, with D maybe TRBD1 (5 bases). CDR3 length: 14 amino acids. Trimming left V 4 bases short and J 4 bases short, with 14 bases between. Looked up from germline, CDR1 is SGHKS and CDR2 is YYEKEE (reference sequence). This chain's CDR3 is CASSPGRGCTEAFF. CDR3 DNA: TGTGCCAGCAGCCCCGGGAGGGGCTGCACTGAAGCTTTCTTT.

There are many counts of this clonotype. The chain links TRBV28 to TRBJ2-3; 7 nucleotides agree with TRBD2. V lost 8 bases to trimming and J lost 6 bases; unmatched junction nucleotides: 11. This CDR3 contains 14 residues. Germline CDR1 is MDHEN and CDR2 is SYDVKM. This CDR3 reads CASGIADGRDTQYF. CDR3 DNA sequence: TGTGCCAGCGGCATCGCGGACGGGAGGGATACGCAGTATTTT.

This clonotype was seen ten or more times. This rearrangement joins TRBV7-8 to TRBJ1-1; tentative D call: TRBD1 (5 bases). Looked up from germline, CDR1 is SGHVS and CDR2 is FQNEAQ. Trimming removed 1 base at V and 3 bases at J, with 9 bases between. There are 14 residues in the CDR3. This CDR3 reads CASSLVQGYTEAFF. CDR3 nucleotides: TGTGCCAGCAGCTTAGTGCAGGGCTACACTGAAGCTTTCTTT. Complete variable domain (other parts from reference TRBV7-8 and TRBJ1-1): GAGVSQSPRYKVAKRGQDVALRCDPISGHVSLFWYQQALGQGPEFLTYFQNEAQLDKSGLPSDRFFAERPEGSVSTLKIQRTQQEDSAVYLCASSLVQGYTEAFFGQGTRLTVV.

The sample holds many counts of this clonotype. The rearrangement joins TRBV6-2 or TRBV6-3 to TRBJ2-4; D unclear. V was cut by 4 bases and J by 5 bases, with 18 bases left in between. Germline loops: CDR1 MNHEY, CDR2 SVGEGT. The CDR3 spans 16 residues. DNA of the CDR3: TGTGCCAGCAGTTGGGTGCAGTCACCTCTCCAAAACATTCAGTACTTC. Encoded protein: CASSWVQSPLQNIQYF.

This clonotype has a count of ten or more. V usage is TRBV5-1 and J usage is TRBJ2-1, with a weak D call TRBD1 (5 bases). The CDR3 spans 15 residues. CDR1 and CDR2 from the germline V gene are SGHRS and YFSETQ. The V and J ends lost 4 bases and 0 bases respectively, with 11 bases between them. The CDR3 protein is CASSRQPSSYNEQFF. In DNA, the CDR3 is TGCGCCAGCAGCCGACAGCCCAGCTCCTACAATGAGCAGTTCTTC.

This clonotype was observed many times. The chain uses TRBV7-2 and TRBJ2-3; D unresolved. Germline-derived CDR1 and CDR2 are SGHTA and FQGNSA. V shed 3 bases and J shed 1 base, with 11 bases lying between them. The CDR3 is 15 residues long. The CDR3 DNA reads as TGTGCCAGCAGCTTCGCCCCTTACGGCACAGATACGCAGTATTTT. Its protein is CASSFAPYGTDTQYF.

Ten or more counts support this clonotype. The CDR3 DNA reads as TGTGCCAGCACGGTTGTTAACACCGGGGAGCTGTTTTTT. Translating gives CASTVVNTGELFF. This chain joins TRBV6-6 and TRBJ2-2; D remains unclear. Germline V gene data show CDR1 as MNHNY and CDR2 as SVGAGI (reference sequence). The CDR3 contains 13 residues. The V and J ends lost 7 bases and 2 bases respectively, with 8 bases between them.

In its sample, this clonotype was seen a few times. The chain recombines TRBV7-2 with TRBJ1-4; possibly TRBD1 for D (6 bases). Trimming stripped 4 bases from V and 10 bases from J, with 19 bases between. The V gene's germline CDR1 is SGHTA and CDR2 FQGNSA. The CDR3 runs to 15 residues. The CDR3 DNA sequence: TGTGCCAGCAGCTCACTCCGGGACAAATGGGTAAAACTGTTTTTT. Protein sequence: CASSSLRDKWVKLFF.

This rearrangement joins TRBV7-2 to TRBJ2-7; no definite D call. The CDR3 has 16 amino acids. The V gene lost 5 bases and the J gene lost 0 bases, with 17 bases spanning the gap. CDR1 is SGHTA, CDR2 FQGNSA, per germline. Here the CDR3 DNA reads TGTGCCAGCAGCCCCCTCGGCTGGGATTTCTCCTACGAGCAGTACTTC. Its protein product is CASSPLGWDFSYEQYF.

This clonotype was observed at least ten times. The rearrangement uses TRBV24-1 and TRBJ2-2; possibly TRBD1 for D (6 bases). The CDR3 covers 17 residues. V lost 10 bases to trimming and J lost 1 base, with 21 bases between them. Germline lookup yields CDR1 KGHDR and CDR2 SFDVKD. As DNA, the CDR3 is TGTGCCACTGAACTCTCAGGGGCGTTGGGGAACACCGGGGAGCTGTTTTTT. This gives the protein CATELSGALGNTGELFF.

As concerns this clonotype: This may be a read error: a much more frequent sequence differs by one nucleotide. V and J are TRBV20-1 and TRBJ2-3; 11 nucleotides agree with TRBD2. This CDR3 comprises 16 residues. In germline, CDR1 is DFQATT, CDR2 SNEGSKA (reference sequence). The CDR3 loop reads CCAGLAGGRSTDTQYF. CDR3 DNA sequence: TGCTGTGCTGGTTTAGCGGGAGGGAGAAGCACAGATACGCAGTATTTT.

V and J are TRBV20-1 and TRBJ1-1; possibly TRBD1 for D (5 bases). The V gene's germline CDR1 is DFQATT and CDR2 SNEGSKA (reference sequence). Trimming took 0 bases from V and 2 from J, leaving 10 bases between them. The CDR3 is made up of 14 amino acids. As DNA, the CDR3 is TGCAGTGCTAGAGATGGGACGGTTAACACTGAAGCTTTCTTT. Protein: CSARDGTVNTEAFF.